The sequence of this TCR beta chain was determined in a study of CD8 T cells in ankylosing spondylitis. Points from the study as a whole: Disease-linked clones reportedly concentrated significantly in matched ankylosing spondylitis synovial fluid. Blood from ankylosing spondylitis patients appeared to carry a characteristic roughly eight-variant TCR beta motif.

This clonotype was seen a few times. Its antigen is undetermined. V was pared by 4 bases and J by 1 base, with 11 bases between. The CDR3 sequence is 15 residues long. Germline values: CDR1 SGHTA, CDR2 FQGNSA. TCRdb independently ran MiXCR on the 5' RACE reads; one entry per CDR3 protein. Seen here are around 320,000 distinct CDR3 sequences, roughly 20% observed once, and the top ten hold 3.5%. The sequencing input was blood, either unsorted or a sorted T cell fraction (not recorded which). The gene calls are TRBV7-2 and TRBJ2-1; a possible D gene is TRBD2 (6 bases). This clonotype was obtained from a female donor with ankylosing spondylitis or in good health (not recorded which). Here the CDR3 DNA reads TGTGCCAGCAGCTCCTCGACTAGTTCCTACAATGAGCAGTTCTTC. As protein: CASSSSTSSYNEQFF.